A selection of T cell receptor beta chains follows, all from one sample in a study of blood T cell repertoires in COVID-19. Data came from immunoSEQ multiplex PCR; TCRdb stores just in-frame clones and leaves some out. The sample lists over 250,000 clones, around three quarters occurring once. Sequencing was done on a sample of peripheral blood. The receptors were sampled from a woman aged 80 or older with acute or convalescent COVID-19. Both conserved end residues are part of each CDR3. A D gene is named only where the DNA matches it firmly. Clone size is given for some rows only: seen once, a few or many times, or a class if the clone is expanded.

CDR3 protein	CDR3 DNA	clone size	D gene	J gene	V gene
CAIRAGTGKNNGYTF	TGTGCCATCAGAGCCGGGACAGGGAAAAATAATGGCTACACCTTC	NA	TRBD1	TRBJ1-2	TRBV10-3
CASGLAGAGDEQYF	TGTGCCAGCGGGCTAGCGGGAGCTGGCGACGAGCAGTACTTC	NA	TRBD2	TRBJ2-7	TRBV7-9
CASSERISGLAGFGEQYF	TGTGCCAGCAGTGAGAGGATTTCAGGACTAGCGGGGTTTGGCGAGCAGTACTTC	NA	TRBD2	TRBJ2-7	TRBV6-4
CASAPQGGTGELFF	TGCGCCAGCGCCCCACAGGGCGGCACCGGGGAGCTGTTTTTT	NA	NA	TRBJ2-2	TRBV5-1
CASGLQGIQETQYF	TGTGCCAGCGGATTACAGGGTATTCAGGAGACCCAGTACTTC	few	NA	TRBJ2-5	TRBV2
CATSPPSGPSHEQYF	TGTGCCACCTCGCCCCCCAGCGGGCCTTCCCACGAGCAGTACTTC	NA	NA	TRBJ2-7	TRBV6-6
CASSSIAADTQYF	TGCGCCAGCAGCTCAATAGCTGCTGATACGCAGTATTTT	many	NA	TRBJ2-3	TRBV5-1
CASSVATGREGGYTF	TGTGCCAGCAGCGTAGCGACAGGGCGAGAGGGGGGCTACACCTTC	NA	TRBD1	TRBJ1-2	TRBV9
CASSFGQGARGNTIYF	TGTGCCAGCAGCTTCGGACAGGGGGCACGAGGAAACACCATATATTTT	once	TRBD1	TRBJ1-3	TRBV5-6
CASSRGTDNQPQHF	TGTGCCAGCAGCCGCGGTACTGATAATCAGCCCCAGCATTTT	NA	NA	TRBJ1-5	TRBV5-6
CASSGQTGPNYGYTF	TGTGCCAGTAGTGGACAAACAGGGCCCAACTATGGCTACACCTTC	few	NA	TRBJ1-2	TRBV19
CASSLAQRSPLHF	TGTGCCAGCAGCTTAGCACAGAGATCACCCCTCCACTTT	NA	NA	TRBJ1-6	TRBV7-2
CASSGNIAALHHNEQFF	TGTGCCAGCAGTGGGAATATAGCGGCCCTGCACCACAATGAGCAGTTCTTC	NA	NA	TRBJ2-1	TRBV2
CASSVQRGADTQYF	TGTGCCAGCAGTGTACAGCGGGGGGCAGATACGCAGTATTTT	few	TRBD2	TRBJ2-3	TRBV2
CASSQPNRARYRDPPLHF	TGTGCCAGCAGCCAACCCAACAGGGCTAGGTACCGCGACCCACCCCTCCACTTT	NA	NA	TRBJ1-6	TRBV14
CASSLGGTVVETQYF	TGTGCCAGTAGCTTAGGGGGTACGGTGGTCGAGACCCAGTACTTC	NA	NA	TRBJ2-5	TRBV19
CASSLLGTGKIGTQYF	TGTGCCAGCAGCTTACTCGGGACAGGAAAAATTGGGACCCAGTACTTC	NA	TRBD1	TRBJ2-5	TRBV7-2
CASSQDGAGGGYNEQFF	TGTGCCAGCAGCCAAGATGGGGCGGGAGGAGGATACAATGAGCAGTTCTTC	NA	TRBD2	TRBJ2-1	TRBV3-1/TRBV3-2
CASSEARGQPQHF	TGCGCCAGCAGTGAAGCCAGGGGCCAGCCCCAGCATTTT	NA	NA	TRBJ1-5	TRBV10-1
CASSRNRDRTGELFF	TGTGCCAGCAGCCGGAACAGGGACCGCACCGGGGAGCTGTTTTTT	NA	NA	TRBJ2-2	TRBV14
CASSETGSVNTEAFF	TGTGCCAGCAGTGAAACAGGGAGTGTGAACACTGAAGCTTTCTTT	NA	NA	TRBJ1-1	TRBV6-1
CASRSGQGAPGTGELFF	TGTGCCAGCAGGTCGGGACAGGGGGCGCCGGGCACCGGGGAGCTGTTTTTT	NA	TRBD1	TRBJ2-2	TRBV7-9
CASRQENSWSNTEAFF	TGTGCCAGCAGGCAGGAAAATAGTTGGTCGAACACTGAAGCTTTCTTT	NA	NA	TRBJ1-1	TRBV5-5
CASSGQGASYEQYF	TGTGCCAGCTCTGGACAGGGGGCGTCCTACGAGCAGTACTTC	NA	TRBD1	TRBJ2-7	TRBV2
CASSLGQVFNTEAFF	TGTGCCAGCAGCTTGGGACAGGTTTTCAACACTGAAGCTTTCTTT	NA	TRBD1	TRBJ1-1	TRBV11-2
CASRTQGANTGELFF	TGTGCCAGCAGGACCCAGGGCGCGAACACCGGGGAGCTGTTTTTT	NA	NA	TRBJ2-2	TRBV25-1
CASSVGTVNYGYTF	TGTGCCAGCAGCGTCGGGACAGTTAACTATGGCTACACCTTC	few	TRBD1	TRBJ1-2	TRBV9
CASSHNTGLMNTGELFF	TGTGCCAGCAGCCATAATACTGGACTGATGAACACCGGGGAGCTGTTTTTT	NA	NA	TRBJ2-2	TRBV5-4
CASSLVAPYNEQFF	TGTGCCAGCAGCTTAGTCGCGCCCTACAATGAGCAGTTCTTC	NA	NA	TRBJ2-1	TRBV7-9
CASSQFRGLAVGELFF	TGCGCCAGCAGCCAATTCCGAGGACTAGCGGTCGGGGAGCTGTTTTTT	few	TRBD2	TRBJ2-2	TRBV4-1
CASSGGTGVGYTF	TGTGCCAGCAGTGGGGGGACAGGGGTTGGCTACACCTTC	few	TRBD1	TRBJ1-2	TRBV2
CASSQRTGGSYNEQFF	TGTGCCAGCAGCCAGAGGACAGGGGGCTCCTACAATGAGCAGTTCTTC	NA	TRBD1	TRBJ2-1	TRBV6-4
CASSRTGNTEAFF	TGTGCCAGTAGTCGCACAGGGAACACTGAAGCTTTCTTT	NA	NA	TRBJ1-1	TRBV19
CASSQDVAPTGELFF	TGCGCCAGCAGCCAAGATGTGGCACCCACCGGGGAGCTGTTTTTT	NA	NA	TRBJ2-2	TRBV4-3